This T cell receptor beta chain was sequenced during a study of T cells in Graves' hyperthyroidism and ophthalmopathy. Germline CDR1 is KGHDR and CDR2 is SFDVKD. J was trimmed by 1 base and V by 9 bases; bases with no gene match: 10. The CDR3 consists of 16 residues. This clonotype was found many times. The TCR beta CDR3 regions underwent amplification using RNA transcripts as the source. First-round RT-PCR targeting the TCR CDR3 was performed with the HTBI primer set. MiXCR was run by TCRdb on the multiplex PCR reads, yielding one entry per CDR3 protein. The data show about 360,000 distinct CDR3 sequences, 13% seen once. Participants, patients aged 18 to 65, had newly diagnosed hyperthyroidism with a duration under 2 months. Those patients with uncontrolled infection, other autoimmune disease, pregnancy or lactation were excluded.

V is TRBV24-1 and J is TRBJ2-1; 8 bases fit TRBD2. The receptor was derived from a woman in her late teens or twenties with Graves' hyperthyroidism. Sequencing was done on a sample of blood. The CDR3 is CATAGSGSRSYNEQFF. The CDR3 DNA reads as TGTGCCACCGCGGGGAGCGGGAGCCGGTCCTACAATGAGCAGTTCTTC.